These 30 T cell receptor beta chains came from one sample sequenced in a study of identifying expanded T cells in peripheral blood. Libraries were prepared by immunoSEQ multiplex PCR; TCRdb keeps only in-frame clonotypes and omits some of them. The sample includes under 100,000 clones, 80% to 90% seen only once; the top ten take approximately 7%. Sequencing was done on a sample of blood. The receptor set was obtained from a person aged 18-70 years in good health.

V usage is TRBV6-1 and J usage is TRBJ2-5; a possible D gene is TRBD1 (6 bases). The CDR3 length is 16 residues. V was cut by 2 bases and J by 5 bases, with 18 bases left in between. The germline CDR1 and CDR2 sequences are MNHNS and SASEGT. CDR3 DNA: TGTGCCAGCAGTGAATTTAGGGACACCCCGAGGGAGACCCAGTACTTC. Translating gives CASSEFRDTPRETQYF.

The V gene is TRBV7-8, the J gene TRBJ1-1, with 7 positions matching TRBD1. J gave up 1 base and V 5 bases, and 4 bases lay outside the gene matches. This CDR3 is built from 14 residues. Germline V gene lookup returns CDR1 SGHVS and CDR2 FQNEAQ. The CDR3 nucleotides read TGTGCCAGCAGCCATCGGACAGGGAACACTGAAGCTTTCTTT. The encoded protein is CASSHRTGNTEAFF.

The chain has TRBV7-2 and TRBJ1-1; D remains unclear. The V and J ends lost 3 bases and 2 bases respectively, with 10 bases between them. CDR1 and CDR2 (germline): SGHTA, FQGNSA. This CDR3 spans 14 amino acids. The DNA of the CDR3 is TGTGCCAGCAGCTTTTACAGCCTCAACACTGAAGCTTTCTTT. Translating gives CASSFYSLNTEAFF. Based on the CDR3 plus reference TRBV7-2 and TRBJ1-1, the full variable domain is GAGVSQSPSNKVTEKGKDVELRCDPISGHTALYWYRQSLGQGLEFLIYFQGNSAPDKSGLPSDRFSAERTGGSVSTLTIQRTQQEDSAVYLCASSFYSLNTEAFFGQGTRLTVV.

This chain uses TRBV4-1 with TRBJ2-7; tentatively, D is TRBD2 (5 bases). Germline CDR1 and CDR2: MGHRA and YSYEKL. The CDR3 runs to 15 residues. Trimming took off 1 base at V and 0 bases at J, with 10 bases between the two ends. This CDR3 is CASSQVGMSSYEQYF. The CDR3 DNA sequence: TGCGCCAGCAGCCAAGTCGGGATGAGCTCCTACGAGCAGTACTTC.

The V call is TRBV6-5, the J call TRBJ1-5; D is unclear. The CDR3 contains 13 residues. Germline CDR1 is MNHEY and CDR2 is SVGAGI. Trimming removed 4 bases from V and 0 bases from J, with 4 bases in between. The CDR3 sequence: CASSLISNQPQHF. The CDR3, as DNA: TGTGCCAGCAGTTTGATTAGCAATCAGCCCCAGCATTTT.

The V and J genes are TRBV4-1 and TRBJ1-2, with 7 nucleotides matching TRBD1. Germline V CDR1 and CDR2: MGHRA, YSYEKL. The CDR3 totals 14 residues. The J segment lost 4 bases and the V segment lost 4 bases, leaving 6 bases of the junction unmatched. The CDR3 DNA is TGCGCCAGCAGCCGACAGGGAGAAACCTATGGCTACACCTTC. This gives the protein CASSRQGETYGYTF.

This sequence joins TRBV5-1 and TRBJ2-5; TRBD1 matches 7 bases. CDR3 length: 15 amino acids. V lost 0 bases to trimming and J lost 1 base; unmatched junction nucleotides: 3. Looked up from germline, CDR1 is SGHRS and CDR2 is YFSETQ. The CDR3 coding sequence is TGCGCCAGCAGCTTGGCCGGACAGGTCCAAGAGACCCAGTACTTC. This codes for CASSLAGQVQETQYF.

This sequence joins TRBV21-1 and TRBJ1-2. TRBV21-1 constitutes a pseudogene. The CDR3 extends over 14 amino acids. The CDR3 DNA follows: TGTGCCAGCAGCAAAGTTGAGGAAAGCTATGGCTACACCTTC. Residues: CASSKVEESYGYTF.

This clone has just one count. This sequence joins TRBV6-6 and TRBJ1-6; maybe TRBD1 (5 bases). The V end was cut by 6 bases, the J end by 10 bases, with 13 bases between. The CDR3 length is 13 residues. CDR1 and CDR2 (germline): MNHNY, SVGAGI (reference sequence). The CDR3 sequence: CASRGLGWSPLHF. The CDR3 nucleotides read TGTGCCAGCAGGGGGCTAGGCTGGTCACCCCTCCACTTT.

The gene calls are TRBV6-6 and TRBJ1-2, with D maybe TRBD1 (5 bases). This CDR3 spans 12 amino acids. In germline, CDR1 is MNHNY, CDR2 SVGAGI (reference sequence). The V end was cut by 5 bases, the J end by 8 bases, with 12 bases between. CDR3 amino acids: CASSTGTIGYTF. The CDR3 bases are TGTGCCAGCAGTACCGGGACGATAGGCTACACCTTC.

This clone was seen once. The chain links TRBV7-9 to TRBJ2-1; no firm D call. This CDR3 contains 11 residues. Germline V lookup: CDR1 SEHNR, CDR2 FQNEAQ (reference sequence). V was pared by 3 bases and J by 10 bases, with 7 bases between. This CDR3 reads CASSFRREQFF. The CDR3 DNA sequence: TGTGCCAGCAGCTTCCGGCGGGAGCAGTTCTTC.

The V call is TRBV6-6, the J call TRBJ1-4; D not certain. Trimming took 6 bases from V and 4 from J, leaving 18 bases between them. The CDR3 is 16 amino acids. Germline lookup yields CDR1 MNHNY and CDR2 SVGAGI (reference sequence). CDR3 DNA sequence: TGTGCCAGCAGAATAGGCACCGGGGTTGGTAATGAAAAACTGTTTTTT. Encoded protein: CASRIGTGVGNEKLFF.

The V call is TRBV2, the J call TRBJ2-1; D is possibly TRBD1 (5 bases). CDR3 size: 14 residues. Trimming removed 9 bases from V and 6 bases from J, with 18 bases in between. Germline V gene lookup returns CDR1 SNHLY and CDR2 FYNNEI. CDR3 sequence reads: CARSPRDSSNEQFF. CDR3 coding DNA: TGTGCCAGGTCCCCCAGGGATTCAAGCAATGAGCAGTTCTTC.

In its sample, this clone was seen a few times. The gene calls are TRBV29-1 and TRBJ1-2; 11 bases are a match to TRBD1. The V segment lost 6 bases and the J segment 6 bases; nucleotides outside the gene matches: 6. The CDR3 runs to 13 residues. The germline V gene has CDR1 SQVTM and CDR2 ANQGSEA. The CDR3 DNA reads as TGCAGCGTGGGACAGGGGGTATCTGATGGCTACACCTTC. It yields the protein CSVGQGVSDGYTF.

The chain combines TRBV18 with TRBJ2-7, with 7 positions matching TRBD1. The CDR3 has 15 residues. V gave up 3 bases and J gave up 2 bases; unmatched junction bases: 7. CDR1 is KGHSH, CDR2 LQKENI, per germline. CDR3 DNA: TGTGCCAGCTCACCCGAAATGGACAGGACCTACGAGCAGTACTTC. Translated, it gives CASSPEMDRTYEQYF.

This chain links TRBV14 with TRBJ1-3; D is uncertain. The CDR3 length is 16 residues. Per the germline V gene, CDR1 is SGHDN and CDR2 is FVKESK. V lost 2 bases to trimming and J lost 3 bases, with 14 bases between them. This CDR3 reads CASSQLFPVIGNTIYF. The CDR3 DNA follows: TGTGCCAGCAGCCAACTTTTTCCGGTTATTGGAAACACCATATATTTT.

The chain is built from TRBV14 and TRBJ2-5; D is unresolved. V lost 1 base and J lost 5, with 11 bases in between. Germline V gene data show CDR1 as SGHDN and CDR2 as FVKESK. The CDR3 runs 14 residues. The CDR3 region is CASSQGARSETQYF. CDR3 sequence (DNA): TGTGCCAGCAGCCAAGGGGCGCGTTCGGAGACCCAGTACTTC.

This clone has only a few counts. The chain couples TRBV6-5 to TRBJ1-6; weak D call: TRBD1 (6 bases). With 6 bases removed from V and 10 bases from J, the gap between germline ends came to 19 bases. The CDR3 spans 15 residues. Germline CDR1 and CDR2: MNHEY and SVGAGI. CDR3 coding DNA: TGTGCCAGCAGGTCGACCGGGACACCCGACTCACCCCTCCACTTT. Residues: CASRSTGTPDSPLHF.

In this sample, this clone turned up a few times. The V gene is TRBV2, the J gene TRBJ1-3; possibly TRBD1 for D (6 bases). The CDR3 consists of 13 residues. V was cut by 6 bases and J by 3 bases, with 9 bases left in between. Germline loops: CDR1 SNHLY, CDR2 FYNNEI. The CDR3 DNA reads as TGTGCCAGCAGGGCCAGGGGTGGAAACACCATATATTTT. Protein: CASRARGGNTIYF. Together with reference TRBV2 and TRBJ1-3, the CDR3 gives the full variable domain: EPEVTQTPSHQVTQMGQEVILRCVPISNHLYFYWYRQILGQKVEFLVSFYNNEISEKSEIFDDQFSVERPDGSNFTLKIRSTKLEDSAMYFCASRARGGNTIYFGEGSWLTVV.

The genes are TRBV7-2 and TRBJ2-2, with a tentative D call TRBD2 (6 bases). This CDR3 is 17 amino acids long. V lost 5 bases and J 1 base, leaving 17 bases between the germline ends. Germline V gene lookup returns CDR1 SGHTA and CDR2 FQGNSA. The CDR3 DNA reads TGTGCCAGCAGCCCAAGGTCCGGGACTCAGAACACCGGGGAGCTGTTTTTT. Translating it yields CASSPRSGTQNTGELFF.

This rearrangement joins TRBV5-1 to TRBJ2-1; weak D call: TRBD2 (6 bases). Between the trimmed V and J ends, which lost 2 bases and 8 bases, there was a span of 26 bases. Germline V gene lookup returns CDR1 SGHRS and CDR2 YFSETQ. The CDR3 totals 18 residues. Here the CDR3 DNA reads TGCGCCAGCAGCTTATTGAGTGGCGGGAAACCCTACCGCGATGAGCAGTTCTTC. It encodes CASSLLSGGKPYRDEQFF.

The chain links TRBV6-1 to TRBJ1-1; D remains unclear. In germline, CDR1 is MNHNS, CDR2 SASEGT. The germline V and J ends were trimmed by 6 bases and 11 bases, with 13 bases remaining between them. The CDR3 consists of 11 residues. In nucleotides, the CDR3 is TGTGCCAGCAGAACCCAGGTGGGCGCTTTCTTT. Encoded protein: CASRTQVGAFF.

The rearrangement joins TRBV5-1 to TRBJ1-3; TRBD1 matches at 9 bases. Germline lookup yields CDR1 SGHRS and CDR2 YFSETQ. The CDR3 sequence is 18 residues long. Trimming cost V 4 bases and J 1 base; bases outside gene matches: 12. CDR3 region: CASSPNLGQGTSGNTIYF. CDR3 sequence (DNA): TGCGCCAGCAGCCCAAATTTGGGACAGGGAACGTCTGGAAACACCATATATTTT.

This rearrangement joins TRBV18 to TRBJ2-1, with 7 bases matching TRBD1. Germline V CDR1 and CDR2: KGHSH, LQKENI. Trimming at V came to 6 bases and at J to 4 bases, leaving 9 bases not matched to a gene. The CDR3 totals 15 residues. CDR3 sequence (DNA): TGTGCCAGCTCTCCCGGACAGGCGGTATACAATGAGCAGTTCTTC. Translating it yields CASSPGQAVYNEQFF.

The chain employs TRBV7-9 and TRBJ1-5; 7 bases match TRBD1. V was pared by 2 bases and J by 3 bases, with 4 bases of the junction left unmatched. Germline loops: CDR1 SEHNR, CDR2 FQNEAQ (reference sequence). This CDR3 is 15 amino acids long. DNA for the CDR3: TGTGCCAGCAGCTTATCGACAGGGATCAATCAGCCCCAGCATTTT. Translation gives CASSLSTGINQPQHF.

The rearrangement uses TRBV9 and TRBJ2-7, with TRBD2 matching over 8 bases. Germline lookup yields CDR1 SGDLS and CDR2 YYNGEE. CDR3 length equals 17 residues. With 3 bases clipped from V and 3 bases from J, the junction kept 14 bases outside the gene matches. The CDR3 loop reads CASSAGAGGTLGYEQYF. The CDR3 nucleotides read TGTGCCAGCAGCGCAGGGGCGGGAGGAACCCTTGGCTACGAGCAGTACTTC.

The chain employs TRBV30 and TRBJ1-6; D ambiguous. The germline V and J ends were trimmed by 3 bases and 2 bases, with 8 bases remaining between them. Germline CDR1 is GTSNPN and CDR2 is SVGIG (reference sequence). This CDR3 is 14 amino acids long. CDR3 loop: CAWRGQTYNSPLHF. The CDR3 region has the DNA TGTGCCTGGAGAGGGCAGACCTATAATTCACCCCTCCACTTT.

This chain connects TRBV6-1 to TRBJ2-7, with a tentative D call TRBD2 (5 bases). In germline, CDR1 is MNHNS, CDR2 SASEGT. There are 14 residues in the CDR3. V was shortened by 4 bases and J by 5 bases, with 15 bases between the two germline ends. The CDR3 nucleotides are TGTGCCAGCAGTGTGGTGGGAGTGAGGGACGAGCAGTACTTC. Translation: CASSVVGVRDEQYF.

The chain recombines TRBV5-1 with TRBJ1-4; unclear D gene. The V end was cut by 1 base, the J end by 6 bases, with 13 bases between. Germline values: CDR1 SGHRS, CDR2 YFSETQ. The CDR3 has 15 residues. The CDR3: CASSLQAGRHEKLFF. In DNA form, the CDR3 reads TGCGCCAGCAGCTTGCAAGCAGGAAGGCATGAAAAACTGTTTTTT.

The chain uses TRBV19 and TRBJ1-5, with D tentatively TRBD1 (5 bases). This CDR3 spans 12 amino acids. Trimming left V 6 bases short and J 4 bases short, with 7 bases between. From germline, CDR1 is LNHDA and CDR2 SQIVND (reference sequence). The CDR3: CASRSGNQPQHF. The CDR3 DNA reads as TGTGCCAGTAGATCAGGGAATCAGCCCCAGCATTTT.